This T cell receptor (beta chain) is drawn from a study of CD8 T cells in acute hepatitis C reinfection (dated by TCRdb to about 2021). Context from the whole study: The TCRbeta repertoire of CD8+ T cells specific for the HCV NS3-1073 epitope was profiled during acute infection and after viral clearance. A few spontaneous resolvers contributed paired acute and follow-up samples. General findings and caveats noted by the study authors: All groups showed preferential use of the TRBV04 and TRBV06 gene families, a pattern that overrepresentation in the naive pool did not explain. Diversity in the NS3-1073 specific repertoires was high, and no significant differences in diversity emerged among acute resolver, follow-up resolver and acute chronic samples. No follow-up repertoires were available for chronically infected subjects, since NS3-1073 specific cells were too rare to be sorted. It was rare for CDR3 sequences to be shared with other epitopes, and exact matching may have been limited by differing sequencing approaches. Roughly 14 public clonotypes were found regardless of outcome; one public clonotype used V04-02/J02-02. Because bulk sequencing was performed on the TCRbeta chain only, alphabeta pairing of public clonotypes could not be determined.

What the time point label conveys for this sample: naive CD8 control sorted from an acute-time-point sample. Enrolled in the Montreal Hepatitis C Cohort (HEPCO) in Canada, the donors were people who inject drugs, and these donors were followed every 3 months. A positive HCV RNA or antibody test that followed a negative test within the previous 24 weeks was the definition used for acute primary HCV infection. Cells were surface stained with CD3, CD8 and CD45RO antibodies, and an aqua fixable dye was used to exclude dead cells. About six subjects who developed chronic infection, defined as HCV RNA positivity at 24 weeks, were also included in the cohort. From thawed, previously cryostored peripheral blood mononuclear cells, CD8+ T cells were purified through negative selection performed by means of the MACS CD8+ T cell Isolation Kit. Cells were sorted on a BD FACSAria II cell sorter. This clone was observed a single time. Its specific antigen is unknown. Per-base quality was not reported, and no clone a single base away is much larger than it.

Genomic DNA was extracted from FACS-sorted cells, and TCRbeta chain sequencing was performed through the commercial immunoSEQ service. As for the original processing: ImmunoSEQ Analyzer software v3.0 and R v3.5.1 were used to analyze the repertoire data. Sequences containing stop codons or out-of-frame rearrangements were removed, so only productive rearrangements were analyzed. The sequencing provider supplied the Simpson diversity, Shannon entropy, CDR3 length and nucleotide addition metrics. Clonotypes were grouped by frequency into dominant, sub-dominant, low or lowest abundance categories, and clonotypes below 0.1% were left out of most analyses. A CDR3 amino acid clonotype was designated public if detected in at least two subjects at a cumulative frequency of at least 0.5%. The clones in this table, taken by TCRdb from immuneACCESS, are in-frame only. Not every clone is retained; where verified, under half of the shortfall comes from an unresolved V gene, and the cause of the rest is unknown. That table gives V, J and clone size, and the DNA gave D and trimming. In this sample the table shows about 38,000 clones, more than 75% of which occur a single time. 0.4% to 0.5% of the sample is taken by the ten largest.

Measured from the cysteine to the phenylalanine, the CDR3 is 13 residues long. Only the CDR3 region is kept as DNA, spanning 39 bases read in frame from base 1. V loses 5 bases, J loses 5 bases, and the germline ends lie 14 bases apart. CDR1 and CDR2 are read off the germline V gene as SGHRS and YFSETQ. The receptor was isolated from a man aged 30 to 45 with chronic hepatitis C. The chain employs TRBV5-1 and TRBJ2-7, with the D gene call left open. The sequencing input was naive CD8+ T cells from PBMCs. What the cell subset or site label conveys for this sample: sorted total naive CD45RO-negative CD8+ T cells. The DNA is TGCGCCAGCAGTCCCCCGCGAGGCGACGAGCAGTACTTC. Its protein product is CASSPPRGDEQYF. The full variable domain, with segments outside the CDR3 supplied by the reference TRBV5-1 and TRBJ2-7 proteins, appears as KAGVTQTPRYLIKTRGQQVTLSCSPISGHRSVSWYQQTPGQGLQFLFEYFSETQRNKGNFPGRFSGRQFSNSRSEMNVSTLELGDSALYLCASSPPRGDEQYFGPGTRLTVT.